The next 3 T cell receptor beta chains were all read from a single sample in a study of neurological immune-mediated disorders. TCRdb fed the 5' RACE reads into MiXCR, producing one record per CDR3 protein. The sample contains some 70,000 distinct CDR3 sequences, around 3% of which appear only once. Sequencing was carried out using PBMCs. The origin of the receptors is a man in his forties or fifties with multiple sclerosis.

This clonotype came up many times. This rearrangement joins TRBV5-1 to TRBJ1-2, with D perhaps TRBD1 (6 bases). With 0 bases removed from V and 7 bases from J, the gap between germline ends came to 13 bases. The germline CDR1 and CDR2 sequences are SGHRS and YFSETQ. There are 14 residues in the CDR3. The CDR3 reads CASSLDAGGAGYTF. The DNA of the CDR3 is TGCGCCAGCAGCTTGGATGCGGGGGGCGCTGGCTACACCTTC.

This clonotype has at least ten counts. This rearrangement joins TRBV12-3 or TRBV12-4 to TRBJ1-2; no reliable D call. V was cut by 6 bases and J by 0 bases, with 20 bases left in between. CDR3 size: 17 residues. For the CDR3, the DNA is TGTGCCAGCAGCTCGGACCGGCGGAGGGCGGCTAACTATGGCTACACCTTC. It encodes CASSSDRRRAANYGYTF.

This clonotype has at least ten counts. This chain joins TRBV5-5 and TRBJ2-2, with TRBD1 identical over 12 bases. The CDR3 runs 16 residues. Germline V gene lookup returns CDR1 SGHKS and CDR2 YYEKEE (reference sequence). V was pared by 3 bases and J by 8 bases, with 8 bases of the junction left unmatched. The CDR3 region is CASSSLRDRGQGELFF. CDR3 sequence (DNA): TGTGCCAGCAGCTCACTCCGGGACAGGGGGCAGGGGGAGCTGTTTTTT.